This T cell receptor beta chain stems from a study of blood T cells in healthy people across ages. Each donor was a healthy Caucasian individual from Russia, aged roughly 6 to 90. Alongside a J-beta primer mix, a sample-barcoded 5' primer served in a second PCR lasting about 7 to 12 cycles. One entry per CDR3 protein results from TCRdb running MiXCR on the 5' RACE reads. The sample lists 780,000 or so distinct CDR3 sequences, 56% occurring once. The V and J ends lost 5 bases and 10 bases respectively, with 16 bases between them. The CDR3 has 13 residues. In germline, CDR1 is SGHRS, CDR2 YFSETQ. The specimen was blood. This TCR was sampled from a middle-aged man in good health. The chain joins TRBV5-1 to TRBJ2-1; TRBD1 might be the D (6 bases). CDR3 DNA: TGCGCCAGCAGGGGGGCCCTACAGGGCGAGCAGTTCTTC. Translated: CASRGALQGEQFF. The full variable domain, completed using reference TRBV5-1 and TRBJ2-1, is KAGVTQTPRYLIKTRGQQVTLSCSPISGHRSVSWYQQTPGQGLQFLFEYFSETQRNKGNFPGRFSGRQFSNSRSEMNVSTLELGDSALYLCASRGALQGEQFFGPGTRLTVL.